The 25 T cell receptor beta chains below come from one sample, sequenced in a study of regulatory T cells in long-lasting Graves disease. For TCR beta, libraries came from iRepertoire HTBI primers and Arm-PCR of CDR3 regions. TCRdb used MiXCR to reprocess the multiplex PCR reads, holding one entry per CDR3 protein. Here the sample spans a few hundred thousand distinct CDR3 sequences, around a quarter being singletons. Time point noted: persistent/refractory GD, antithyroid drugs over 5 years with positive TRAb. The TCR library was made from RNA that had been extracted from PBMCs in TRIzol. The sequencing here drew on peripheral blood mononuclear cells (PBMCs), taken when the disease was refractory, from a patient treated with antithyroid drugs. These receptors came from a female donor with Graves disease.

The chain employs TRBV29-1 and TRBJ2-4, with D perhaps given as TRBD1 or TRBD2 (7 bases each). The germline V gene encodes CDR1 SQVTM and CDR2 ANQGSEA. The CDR3 runs to 14 residues. The V end lost 6 bases, the J end lost 0 bases, and 12 bases lay between the germline ends. The CDR3: CSVAGQLAKNIQYF. CDR3 nucleotides: TGCAGCGTAGCGGGACAGTTAGCCAAAAACATTCAGTACTTC.

In its sample, this clonotype was seen many times. V usage is TRBV7-9 and J usage is TRBJ2-5; D might be TRBD1 (6 bases). V lost 3 bases and J lost 2, with 13 bases in between. CDR3 size: 15 residues. The V gene's germline CDR1 is SEHNR and CDR2 FQNEAQ (reference sequence). The CDR3 reads CASSFYRTVQETQYF. In DNA, the CDR3 is TGTGCCAGCAGCTTCTATCGGACAGTACAAGAGACCCAGTACTTC.

J is TRBJ2-5 and V is TRBV18; 8 bases map to TRBD2. CDR1 is KGHSH, CDR2 LQKENI, per germline. Trimming at V came to 3 bases and at J to 2 bases, leaving 5 bases not matched to a gene. The CDR3 is made up of 15 amino acids. DNA for the CDR3: TGTGCCAGCTCACCGTTACTAGCGGCACAAGAGACCCAGTACTTC. The encoded protein is CASSPLLAAQETQYF.

The gene calls are TRBV28 and TRBJ2-1, with 7 bases matching TRBD2. This CDR3 spans 16 amino acids. J was trimmed by 5 bases and V by 5 bases; bases with no gene match: 12. Germline V gives CDR1 MDHEN, CDR2 SYDVKM. The CDR3 here is CASSSTASGSDNEQFF. CDR3 nucleotides: TGTGCCAGCAGTAGTACCGCTAGCGGCAGTGACAATGAGCAGTTCTTC.

This clonotype came up many times. V and J are TRBV12-3 or TRBV12-4 and TRBJ2-7, with 10 nucleotides matching TRBD1. Trimming at V came to 0 bases and at J to 4 bases, leaving 12 bases not matched to a gene. The CDR3 spans 18 residues. The chain's CDR3 is CASSLARGTGEFSYEQYF. The DNA of the CDR3 is TGTGCCAGCAGTTTAGCGCGGGGGACAGGGGAATTCAGTTACGAGCAGTACTTC.

The sample holds many counts of this clonotype. This chain connects TRBV15 to TRBJ1-5, with D unclear. Germline V CDR1 and CDR2: LNHNV, YYDKDF (reference sequence). V lost 0 bases, J lost 3 bases, and 15 bases lay in between. CDR3 length: 17 residues. The CDR3 region is CATSRESDLESNQPQHF. CDR3 nucleotide sequence: TGTGCCACCAGCAGAGAATCAGACTTAGAATCCAATCAGCCCCAGCATTTT.

The chain is built from TRBV20-1 and TRBJ2-7; 7 bases fit TRBD1. Germline-derived CDR1 and CDR2 are DFQATT and SNEGSKA (reference sequence). This CDR3 is 15 amino acids long. Losses at the gene ends were 2 bases for V and 3 bases for J; bases not matched to a gene: 10. The CDR3 is CSARRQGEMFYEQYF. The CDR3 DNA reads TGCAGTGCTAGAAGACAGGGTGAGATGTTCTACGAGCAGTACTTC.

A few counts support this clonotype. The chain carries TRBV27 and TRBJ1-6, with 7 bases fitting TRBD1. V lost 6 bases, J lost 3 bases, and 8 bases stayed unmatched. The germline V gene encodes CDR1 MNHEY and CDR2 SMNVEV (reference sequence). The CDR3 covers 16 residues. CDR3 coding DNA: TGTGCCAGCAGGGTACAGGGGCCCCGCTATAATTCACCCCTCCACTTT. It translates to CASRVQGPRYNSPLHF.

The sample holds many counts of this clonotype. The rearrangement links TRBV6-1 to TRBJ1-5; 10 nucleotides line up with TRBD1. Germline V gene data show CDR1 as MNHNS and CDR2 as SASEGT. Unmatched junction bases numbered 6, after V lost 6 bases and J lost 4 bases. The CDR3 is made up of 15 amino acids. This CDR3 reads CASRPLGQGNQPQHF. The CDR3 nucleotides read TGTGCCAGCAGACCCTTGGGACAGGGGAATCAGCCCCAGCATTTT.

This clonotype was counted at least ten times. The rearrangement joins TRBV2 to TRBJ1-4; TRBD1 matches at 7 bases. CDR1 is SNHLY and CDR2 is FYNNEI in the germline V gene. The V gene end was trimmed by 9 bases and the J gene end by 3 bases; junction bases not matched to a gene: 4. The CDR3 has 13 residues. In DNA, the CDR3 is TGTGCCAGGGGCGGGACAGCTAATGAAAAACTGTTTTTT. Amino acids: CARGGTANEKLFF.

This clonotype was picked up one time. V gene TRBV7-8 combines with J gene TRBJ2-7; 13 positions agree with TRBD2. Germline V CDR1 and CDR2: SGHVS, FQNEAQ. Germline trimming cut 5 bases from V and 4 bases from J; bases unmatched to any gene: 11. This CDR3 contains 17 residues. The CDR3 loop is CASSRSTSGRAEYEQYF. The CDR3 nucleotides read TGTGCCAGCAGCCGCAGTACTAGCGGGAGGGCAGAATACGAGCAGTACTTC.

This clonotype appeared a few times. The J gene is TRBJ1-6, the V gene TRBV12-3 or TRBV12-4; maybe TRBD1 (5 bases). The CDR3 consists of 13 residues. V was pared by 2 bases and J by 8 bases, with 7 bases between. CDR3: CASSLLRDSPLHF. The DNA of the CDR3 is TGTGCCAGCAGTTTACTCAGGGATTCACCCCTCCACTTT.

The gene calls are TRBV27 and TRBJ2-3; 11 nucleotides align to TRBD2. The CDR3 length is 17 residues. Germline loops: CDR1 MNHEY, CDR2 SMNVEV (reference sequence). V was clipped by 5 bases and J by 4 bases; unmatched bases: 11. CDR3 sequence reads: CASSPVTSGIHSDTQYF. For the CDR3, the DNA is TGTGCCAGCAGTCCGGTGACTAGCGGGATTCACTCAGATACGCAGTATTTT.

The chain uses TRBV12-3 or TRBV12-4 and TRBJ1-5; 7 bases map to TRBD1. This CDR3 has 14 amino acids. The trim removed 8 bases at V and 6 bases at J, leaving 10 bases unmatched. The DNA for the CDR3 is TGTGCCAGCTCGAGGGACAGTCTTCGTCAGCCCCAGCATTTT. Amino acid sequence: CASSRDSLRQPQHF.

This clonotype was recorded a few times. The J gene is TRBJ2-7, the V gene TRBV20-1, with 8 bases that match TRBD2. Trimming cost V 2 bases and J 3 bases; bases outside gene matches: 6. Germline V gene sequence: CDR1 DFQATT, CDR2 SNEGSKA (reference sequence). The length of the CDR3 is 14 residues. CDR3 DNA: TGCAGTGCTAGACCCGCGGGACTAGTCTACGAGCAGTACTTC. Protein: CSARPAGLVYEQYF.

This clonotype was observed a few times. A much larger clone differs from this one at a single base, so this may be a read error. The rearrangement links TRBV28 to TRBJ1-2; D may be TRBD1 (6 bases). The CDR3 covers 14 residues. With 7 bases removed from V and 8 bases from J, the gap between germline ends came to 20 bases. Germline V gene lookup returns CDR1 MDHEN and CDR2 SYDVKM. The chain's CDR3 is CASTKRGTAKGYTF. The CDR3 DNA reads TGTGCCAGCACAAAAAGGGGGACGGCAAAAGGCTACACCTTC.

The chain links TRBV9 to TRBJ2-7, with 10 bases lining up with TRBD2. The CDR3 length is 19 residues. Germline assignment: CDR1 SGDLS and CDR2 YYNGEE. With V trimmed by 0 bases and J by 4 bases, 16 bases remained unmatched. In DNA, the CDR3 is TGTGCCAGCAGCGTAGCTGATGTGGTAGCGGGAGGAAAGGTTTACGAGCAGTACTTC. Translated: CASSVADVVAGGKVYEQYF. Complete variable domain (other parts from reference TRBV9 and TRBJ2-7): DSGVTQTPKHLITATGQRVTLRCSPRSGDLSVYWYQQSLDQGLQFLIQYYNGEERAKGNILERFSAQQFPDLHSELNLSSLELGDSALYFCASSVADVVAGGKVYEQYFGPGTRLTVT.

The chain links TRBV19 to TRBJ1-2; D is unresolved. The CDR3 runs to 10 residues. CDR1 is LNHDA, CDR2 SQIVND, per germline (reference sequence). With 9 bases removed from V and 4 bases from J, the gap between germline ends came to 6 bases. CDR3 DNA sequence: TGTGCCAGCGAGGGCTATGGCTACACCTTC. This gives the protein CASEGYGYTF.

This clonotype was found many times. This rearrangement joins TRBV12-3 or TRBV12-4 to TRBJ2-7; 15 positions agree with TRBD2. The trim removed 6 bases at V and 9 bases at J, leaving 6 bases unmatched. The CDR3 loop spans 14 amino acids. The CDR3 nucleotides read TGTGCCAGCAGCCACGGGACTAGCGGGAGGCCGCAGTACTTC. It encodes CASSHGTSGRPQYF.

This clonotype appeared once. This sequence joins TRBV28 and TRBJ2-3; weak D call: TRBD2 (6 bases). The CDR3 contains 18 residues. Looked up from germline, CDR1 is MDHEN and CDR2 is SYDVKM. V gave up 3 bases and J gave up 4 bases, with 23 bases separating them. CDR3 protein: CASSFFGEAGWMSDTQYF. The CDR3, as DNA: TGTGCCAGCAGTTTTTTCGGTGAAGCGGGTTGGATGTCAGATACGCAGTATTTT. The variable domain in full, completed from reference TRBV28 and TRBJ2-3, reads DVKVTQSSRYLVKRTGEKVFLECVQDMDHENMFWYRQDPGLGLRLIYFSYDVKMKEKGDIPEGYSVSREKKERFSLILESASTNQTSMYLCASSFFGEAGWMSDTQYFGPGTRLTVL.

This clonotype showed up just a few times. This chain connects TRBV20-1 to TRBJ1-1; a possible D gene is TRBD1 (5 bases). Germline CDR1 reads DFQATT; CDR2 reads SNEGSKA (reference sequence). The V and J ends lost 2 bases and 0 bases respectively, with 13 bases between them. The CDR3 spans 15 residues. The CDR3 DNA sequence: TGCAGTGCTAGAAATCAGGGAACGATGAACACTGAAGCTTTCTTT. Amino acid sequence: CSARNQGTMNTEAFF.

This clonotype was seen only once. This chain connects TRBV20-1 to TRBJ2-5; D possibly corresponds to TRBD1 (7 bases). The germline V gene encodes CDR1 DFQATT and CDR2 SNEGSKA (reference sequence). The CDR3 extends over 13 amino acids. The V end was cut by 6 bases, the J end by 7 bases, with 18 bases between. The CDR3 here is CSAKGGTEGTQYF. In DNA, the CDR3 is TGCAGTGCCAAAGGGGGGACAGAAGGGACCCAGTACTTC.

This clonotype was observed a few times. The chain joins TRBV28 to TRBJ1-3, with no clear D. V lost 1 base to trimming and J lost 2 bases, with 15 bases between them. This CDR3 is built from 17 residues. Germline CDR1 and CDR2: MDHEN and SYDVKM. CDR3 amino acids: CASSLSQLTRTGNTIYF. CDR3 DNA sequence: TGTGCCAGCAGTTTATCACAGTTAACTAGAACTGGAAACACCATATATTTT.

This clonotype was observed a handful of times. The V gene is TRBV7-8, the J gene TRBJ2-7; no clear D. Germline V gene lookup returns CDR1 SGHVS and CDR2 FQNEAQ. Trimming took off 3 bases at V and 7 bases at J, with 7 bases between the two ends. This CDR3 has 11 amino acids. The CDR3 here is CASSFGFEQYF. CDR3 DNA: TGTGCCAGCAGCTTCGGGTTTGAGCAGTACTTC. The entire variable domain, with the rest obtained from reference TRBV7-8 and TRBJ2-7, is as follows: GAGVSQSPRYKVAKRGQDVALRCDPISGHVSLFWYQQALGQGPEFLTYFQNEAQLDKSGLPSDRFFAERPEGSVSTLKIQRTQQEDSAVYLCASSFGFEQYFGPGTRLTVT.

The J gene is TRBJ1-5, the V gene TRBV6-1; D may be TRBD1 (5 bases). Germline V gene sequence: CDR1 MNHNS, CDR2 SASEGT. The CDR3 contains 18 residues. V was shortened by 7 bases and J by 0 bases, with 22 bases between the two germline ends. The CDR3 sequence is CASTIRGIGGYSNQPQHF. Here the CDR3 DNA reads TGTGCCAGCACGATACGCGGAATCGGGGGGTATAGCAATCAGCCCCAGCATTTT.